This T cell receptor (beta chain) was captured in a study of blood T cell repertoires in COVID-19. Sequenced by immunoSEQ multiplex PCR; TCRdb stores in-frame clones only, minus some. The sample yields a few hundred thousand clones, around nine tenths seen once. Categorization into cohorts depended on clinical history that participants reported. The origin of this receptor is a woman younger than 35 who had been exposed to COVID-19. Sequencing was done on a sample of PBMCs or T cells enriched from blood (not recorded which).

This CDR3 is CASSLLTGIFTDTQYF. In DNA, the CDR3 is TGCGCCAGCAGCTTGCTCACCGGGATCTTCACAGATACGCAGTATTTT. The J gene is TRBJ2-3, the V gene TRBV5-1; possibly TRBD2 for D (5 bases). The CDR3 loop spans 16 amino acids. The V end was cut by 1 base, the J end by 2 bases, with 14 bases between. CDR1 is SGHRS, CDR2 YFSETQ, per germline.